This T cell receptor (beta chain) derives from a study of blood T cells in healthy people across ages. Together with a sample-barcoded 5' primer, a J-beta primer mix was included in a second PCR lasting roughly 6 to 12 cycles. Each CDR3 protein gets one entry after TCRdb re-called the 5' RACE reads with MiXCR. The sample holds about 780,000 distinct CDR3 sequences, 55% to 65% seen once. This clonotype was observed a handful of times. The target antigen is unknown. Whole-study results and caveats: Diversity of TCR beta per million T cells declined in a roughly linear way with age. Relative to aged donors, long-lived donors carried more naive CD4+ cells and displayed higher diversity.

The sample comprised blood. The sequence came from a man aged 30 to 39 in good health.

As DNA, the CDR3 is TGCGCCAGCAGCCTAGCGACGGGGAAGTACGGAGATACGCAGTATTTT. Protein sequence: CASSLATGKYGDTQYF. V and J are TRBV4-3 and TRBJ2-3; D may be TRBD2 (5 bases). With 4 bases removed from V and 5 bases from J, the gap between germline ends came to 19 bases. CDR3 length: 16 amino acids. In germline, CDR1 is LGHNA, CDR2 YSLEER.